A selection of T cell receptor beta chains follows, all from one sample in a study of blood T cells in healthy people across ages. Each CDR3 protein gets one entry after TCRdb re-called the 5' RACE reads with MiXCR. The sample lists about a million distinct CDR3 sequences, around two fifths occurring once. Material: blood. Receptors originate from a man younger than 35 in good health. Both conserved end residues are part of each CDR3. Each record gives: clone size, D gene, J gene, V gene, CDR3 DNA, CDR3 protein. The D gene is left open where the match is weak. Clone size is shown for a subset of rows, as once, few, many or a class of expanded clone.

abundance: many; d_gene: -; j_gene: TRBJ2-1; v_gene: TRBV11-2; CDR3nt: TGTGCCAGCAGCTTAGAGTTTTTACACAATGAGCAGTTCTTC; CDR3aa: CASSLEFLHNEQFF
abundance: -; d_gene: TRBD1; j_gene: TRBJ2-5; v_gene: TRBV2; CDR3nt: TGTGCCACTCGGAGGGACAGGGGTAGGAATGAGCAGTACTTC; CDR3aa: CATRRDRGRNEQYF
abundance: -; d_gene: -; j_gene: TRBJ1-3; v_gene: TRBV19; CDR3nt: TGTGCCAGTAGTATACGGGCAGGGAGCTCTGGAAACACCATATATTTT; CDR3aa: CASSIRAGSSGNTIYF
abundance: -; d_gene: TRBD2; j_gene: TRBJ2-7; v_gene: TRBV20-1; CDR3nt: TGCAGTGCGTCACCGAGCGGGGGTTTATACGAGCAGTACTTC; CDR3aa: CSASPSGGLYEQYF
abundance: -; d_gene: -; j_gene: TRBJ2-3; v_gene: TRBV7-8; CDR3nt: TGTGCCAGCAGCTCCCTTAGGAGGGGCCCCGGCAGCACAGATACGCAGTATTTT; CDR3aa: CASSSLRRGPGSTDTQYF
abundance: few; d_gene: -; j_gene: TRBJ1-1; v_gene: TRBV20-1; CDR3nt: TGCAGTGCTAGGGGCCTACGGTGGGGTGAAGCTTTCTTT; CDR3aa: CSARGLRWGEAFF
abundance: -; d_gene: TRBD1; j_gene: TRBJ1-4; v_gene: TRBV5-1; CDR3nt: TGCGCCAGCAGCTGGACCTTACGGGACAGGAACGATGAAAAACTGTTTTTT; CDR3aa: CASSWTLRDRNDEKLFF
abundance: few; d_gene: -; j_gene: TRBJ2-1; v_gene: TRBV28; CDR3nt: TGTGCCAGCAGGTTTGCAAGGGCAGGTATCCACAATGAGCAGTTCTTC; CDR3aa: CASRFARAGIHNEQFF
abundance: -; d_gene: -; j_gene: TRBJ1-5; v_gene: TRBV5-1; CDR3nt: TGCGCCAGCAGCCCAGGACAGTTGATTGGGGGCAATCAGTCCCAGCATTTT; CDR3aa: CASSPGQLIGGNQSQHF
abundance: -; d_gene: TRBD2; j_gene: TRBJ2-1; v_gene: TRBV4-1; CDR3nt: TGCGCCAGCAGCCAACCGGGGCTAGCGGGTACCTACAATGAGCAGTTCTTC; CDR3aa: CASSQPGLAGTYNEQFF
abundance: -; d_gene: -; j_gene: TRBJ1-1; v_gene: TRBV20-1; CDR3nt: TGCAGTGCTAGAGTTGTGGGGGGGTTCGATAGAGCTTTCTTT; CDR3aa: CSARVVGGFDRAFF
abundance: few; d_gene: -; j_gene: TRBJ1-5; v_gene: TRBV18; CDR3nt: TGTGCCAGCTCACCACGACAGACCAATCAGCCCCAGCATTTT; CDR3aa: CASSPRQTNQPQHF
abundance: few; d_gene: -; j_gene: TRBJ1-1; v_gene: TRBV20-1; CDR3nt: TGCAGTGCTCCGCAACTAGGCGTGGCTGAAGCTTTCTTT; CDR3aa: CSAPQLGVAEAFF
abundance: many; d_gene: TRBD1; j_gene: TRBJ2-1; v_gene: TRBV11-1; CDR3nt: TGCGCCAGCAGCTTCTCCGGGACAGGGTCCTACAATGAGCAGTTCTTC; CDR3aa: CASSFSGTGSYNEQFF
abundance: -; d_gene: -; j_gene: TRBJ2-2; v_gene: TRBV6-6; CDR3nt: TGTGCCAGCAGAACCGAGGGGGGTTTAATTGCCACCGGGGAGCTGTTTTTT; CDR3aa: CASRTEGGLIATGELFF
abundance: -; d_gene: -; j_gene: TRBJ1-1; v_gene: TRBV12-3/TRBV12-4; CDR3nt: TGTGCCAGCATTCCATCTGGGACCACACCGATGAACACTGAAGCTTTCTTT; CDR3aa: CASIPSGTTPMNTEAFF
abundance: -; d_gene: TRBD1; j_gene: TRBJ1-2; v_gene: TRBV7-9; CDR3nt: TGTGCCAGCAGCTTAGACGTGGACAGGAGGGATGGCTACACCTTC; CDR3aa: CASSLDVDRRDGYTF
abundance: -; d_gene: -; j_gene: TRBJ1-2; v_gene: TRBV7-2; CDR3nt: TGTGCCAGCAGCTTTGACAAGTACTATGGCTACACCTTC; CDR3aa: CASSFDKYYGYTF
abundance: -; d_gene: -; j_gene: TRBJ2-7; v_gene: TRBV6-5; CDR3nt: TGTGCCAGCAGTCCTCCCGGGACTGGATATGAGCAGTACTTC; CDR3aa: CASSPPGTGYEQYF
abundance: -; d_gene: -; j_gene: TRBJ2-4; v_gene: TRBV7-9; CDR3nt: TGTGCCAGCAGCTACGTGGGGCGGGGAAACATTCAGTACTTC; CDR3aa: CASSYVGRGNIQYF
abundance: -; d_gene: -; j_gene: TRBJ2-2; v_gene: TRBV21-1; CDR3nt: TGTGCCAGCAGCACACAAAACCCTGGGACGGCGAACACCGGGGAGCTGTTTTTT; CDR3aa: CASSTQNPGTANTGELFF
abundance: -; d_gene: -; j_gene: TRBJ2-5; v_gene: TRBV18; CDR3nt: TGTGCCAGCTCACCGGGGTTATCGGGCCAAGAGACCCAGTACTTC; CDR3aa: CASSPGLSGQETQYF
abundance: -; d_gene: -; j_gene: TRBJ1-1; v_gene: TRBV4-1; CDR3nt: TGCGCCAGCAGCCAAGCGGGACTGTCGACTGAAGCTTTCTTT; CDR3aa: CASSQAGLSTEAFF